Below, 10 T cell receptor beta chains from the same sample are listed, as sequenced in a study of T-cell memory formation after mild COVID-19. Via MiXCR, TCRdb re-called the 5' RACE reads, giving one row per CDR3 protein. Of under 600,000 distinct CDR3 sequences listed, 20% to 25% are singletons. Input material: PBMCs or a T cell subset sorted from them (not recorded which). These receptors were collected from an adult woman who had mild COVID-19 (a few samples of this study predate the infection). Cell type and time point are not known.

This clonotype appeared a few times. This chain uses TRBV5-1 with TRBJ2-3, with TRBD2 matching 10 bases. The CDR3 covers 15 residues. With 4 bases clipped from V and 5 bases from J, the junction kept 7 bases outside the gene matches. Germline CDR1 is SGHRS and CDR2 is YFSETQ. CDR3 sequence reads: CASSPGTSEGDTQYF. CDR3 in DNA: TGCGCCAGCAGCCCGGGGACTAGCGAGGGAGATACGCAGTATTTT.

J is TRBJ2-7 and V is TRBV18, with 7 bases lining up with TRBD2. The length of the CDR3 is 16 residues. After removal of 1 base from V and 6 bases from J, the junction contained 12 bases not matched to a gene. Per germline, CDR1 KGHSH and CDR2 LQKENI. The CDR3 DNA reads as TGTGCCAGCTCACCACAGGCGGGAGTCCCCCAGCGCGAGCAGTACTTC. It yields the protein CASSPQAGVPQREQYF. The entire variable domain, with the rest obtained from reference TRBV18 and TRBJ2-7, is as follows: NAGVMQNPRHLVRRRGQEARLRCSPMKGHSHVYWYRQLPEEGLKFMVYLQKENIIDESGMPKERFSAEFPKEGPSILRIQQVVRGDSAAYFCASSPQAGVPQREQYFGPGTRLTVT.

The chain joins TRBV3-1 to TRBJ2-3; 9 positions agree with TRBD1. The V and J ends lost 4 bases and 5 bases, in that order; junction bases with no gene match: 10. Looked up from germline, CDR1 is LGHDT and CDR2 is YNNKEL (reference sequence). This CDR3 has 16 amino acids. CDR3 residues: CASSRAGTGIVDTQYF. CDR3 DNA sequence: TGTGCCAGCAGCCGGGCCGGGACAGGGATAGTAGATACGCAGTATTTT.

V usage is TRBV4-1 and J usage is TRBJ1-5, with D unresolved. Germline values: CDR1 MGHRA, CDR2 YSYEKL. CDR3 length: 15 amino acids. The V gene lost 0 bases and the J gene lost 1 base, with 7 bases spanning the gap. CDR3 in amino acids: CASSQESWSNQPQHF. The CDR3, as DNA: TGCGCCAGCAGCCAAGAAAGCTGGAGCAATCAGCCCCAGCATTTT.

This clonotype showed up just a few times. The chain combines TRBV7-2 with TRBJ2-5, with D possibly TRBD1 on 6 matching bases. This CDR3 region has 14 residues. Deletions cut 7 bases from V and 5 bases from J, with 17 bases between. Germline V gene lookup returns CDR1 SGHTA and CDR2 FQGNSA. The CDR3 DNA is TGTGCCAGCACCCGAGGGGGTCGAGGTGAGACCCAGTACTTC. Protein sequence: CASTRGGRGETQYF.

This clonotype was observed a handful of times. CDR3 region: CASSPGWTDSGNTIYF. CDR3 in DNA: TGTGCCAGCAGCCCCGGGTGGACGGACTCTGGAAACACCATATATTTT. The V and J genes are TRBV5-5 and TRBJ1-3; D is ambiguous. V lost 4 bases and J 0 bases, leaving 14 bases between the germline ends. The germline V gene encodes CDR1 SGHKS and CDR2 YYEKEE (reference sequence). There are 16 residues in the CDR3.

The rearrangement joins TRBV5-1 to TRBJ1-2; TRBD1 might be the D (6 bases). The CDR3 consists of 15 residues. The germline CDR1 and CDR2 sequences are SGHRS and YFSETQ. V was shortened by 4 bases and J by 5 bases, with 18 bases between the two germline ends. CDR3 nucleotide sequence: TGCGCCAGCAGCCTAGTGGGGGGCCTCTCTTATGGCTACACCTTC. Translated, it gives CASSLVGGLSYGYTF.

This sequence joins TRBV14 and TRBJ1-2, with a weak D call TRBD1 (6 bases). Germline V gene sequence: CDR1 SGHDN, CDR2 FVKESK. The ends were cut back, 1 base at V and 4 bases at J, with 10 bases in the middle. The CDR3 is made up of 14 amino acids. The CDR3 here is CASSQVTDSYGYTF. The CDR3 coding sequence is TGTGCCAGCAGCCAAGTTACGGACAGCTATGGCTACACCTTC.

V usage is TRBV25-1 and J usage is TRBJ1-6, with D perhaps TRBD1 (5 bases). Trimming cost V 4 bases and J 2 bases, with 12 bases left between them. This CDR3 region has 16 residues. Germline CDR1 reads MGHDK; CDR2 reads SYGVNS. The CDR3 bases are TGTGCCAGCAGTGGACCCGGGGCAGCCTATAATTCACCCCTCCACTTT. Translated: CASSGPGAAYNSPLHF. The full variable domain, in which reference TRBV25-1 and TRBJ1-6 provide the parts outside the CDR3, is EADIYQTPRYLVIGTGKKITLECSQTMGHDKMYWYQQDPGMELHLIHYSYGVNSTEKGDLSSESTVSRIRTEHFPLTLESARPSHTSQYLCASSGPGAAYNSPLHFGNGTRLTVT.

The genes are TRBV20-1 and TRBJ1-1; D is possibly TRBD1 (5 bases). V lost 3 bases and J lost 1, with 9 bases in between. The CDR3 extends over 13 amino acids. Germline-derived CDR1 and CDR2 are DFQATT and SNEGSKA (reference sequence). This CDR3 is CSASSTANTEAFF. Here the CDR3 DNA reads TGCAGTGCTAGCTCGACAGCGAACACTGAAGCTTTCTTT.